This T cell receptor (beta chain) was retrieved from a study of T cells in Graves' hyperthyroidism and ophthalmopathy. Study-wide context: Peripheral blood was drawn at first diagnosis, prior to all treatment. Study-level findings and limits: Clonotypes that were expanded in thyroid above 0.001 mostly appeared in blood too. Researchers report that a 13 V-J model separated ophthalmopathy from stable hyperthyroidism.

The germline gives CDR1 SNHLY, CDR2 FYNNEI. The CDR3 sequence is 13 residues long. Trimming left V 7 bases short and J 1 base short, with 8 bases between. Clinical symptoms, serum thyroxine, TRAb, thyroid ultrasound and orbital computed tomography established diagnosis. The sample holds many counts of this clonotype. What it binds is not known. Template material for amplifying TCR beta CDR3 regions consisted of RNA transcripts. TCR CDR3 underwent first-round RT-PCR with the HTBI primer set. TCRdb processed the multiplex PCR reads anew with MiXCR; each CDR3 protein has one entry. This table holds a few hundred thousand distinct CDR3 sequences, 15% to 20% found once.

The TCR was taken from a woman aged 25 to 39 with Graves' ophthalmopathy. The V gene is TRBV2, the J gene TRBJ1-5, with D hard to call. Specimen: blood. The CDR3, as DNA: TGTGCCAGCACCCGGAGGAGCAATCAGCCCCAGCATTTT. Amino acid sequence: CASTRRSNQPQHF. Drawing the rest from reference TRBV2 and TRBJ1-5, the complete variable domain is EPEVTQTPSHQVTQMGQEVILRCVPISNHLYFYWYRQILGQKVEFLVSFYNNEISEKSEIFDDQFSVERPDGSNFTLKIRSTKLEDSAMYFCASTRRSNQPQHFGDGTRLSIL.